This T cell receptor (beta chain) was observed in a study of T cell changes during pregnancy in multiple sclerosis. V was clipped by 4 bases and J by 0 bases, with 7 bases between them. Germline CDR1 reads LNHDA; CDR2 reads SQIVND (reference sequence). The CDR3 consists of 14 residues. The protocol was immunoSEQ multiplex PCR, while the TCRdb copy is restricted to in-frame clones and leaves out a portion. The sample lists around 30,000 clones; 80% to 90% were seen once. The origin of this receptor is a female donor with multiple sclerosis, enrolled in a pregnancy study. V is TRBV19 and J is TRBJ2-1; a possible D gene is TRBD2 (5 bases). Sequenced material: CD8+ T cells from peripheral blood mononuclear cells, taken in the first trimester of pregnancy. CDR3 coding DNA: TGTGCCAGTAGTACCCGGGGCTCCTACAATGAGCAGTTCTTC. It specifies CASSTRGSYNEQFF. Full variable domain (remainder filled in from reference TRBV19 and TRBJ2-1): DGGITQSPKYLFRKEGQNVTLSCEQNLNHDAMYWYRQDPGQGLRLIYYSQIVNDFQKGDIAEGYSVSREKKESFPLTVTSAQKNPTAFYLCASSTRGSYNEQFFGPGTRLTVL.